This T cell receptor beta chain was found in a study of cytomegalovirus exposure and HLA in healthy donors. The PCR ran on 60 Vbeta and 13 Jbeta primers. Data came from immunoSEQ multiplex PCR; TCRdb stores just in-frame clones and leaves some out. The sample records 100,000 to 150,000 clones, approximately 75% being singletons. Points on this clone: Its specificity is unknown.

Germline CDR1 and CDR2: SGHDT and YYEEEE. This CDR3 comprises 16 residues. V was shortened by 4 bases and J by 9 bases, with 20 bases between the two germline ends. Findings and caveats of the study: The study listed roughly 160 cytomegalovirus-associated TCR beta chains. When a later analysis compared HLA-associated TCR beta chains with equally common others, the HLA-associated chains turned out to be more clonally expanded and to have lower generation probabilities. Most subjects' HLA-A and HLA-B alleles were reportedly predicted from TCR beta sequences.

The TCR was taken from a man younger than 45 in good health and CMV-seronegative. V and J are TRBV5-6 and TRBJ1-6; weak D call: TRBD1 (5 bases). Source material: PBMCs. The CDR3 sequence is CASSGRWEGIISPLHF. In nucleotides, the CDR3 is TGTGCCAGCAGCGGGAGGTGGGAGGGGATTATTTCACCCCTCCACTTT.